The clone carrying this T cell receptor (beta chain) was counted a few times. As yet, its antigen is unknown. CD8+CD57+ cell expansion, shown by flow cytometry, had occurred in the patients selected for sequencing. Every patient had severe acquired aplastic anemia. These data originate in a study of CD8+CD57+ T cells in acquired aplastic anemia. The overall study: DNA from sorted CD4+ and CD8+ cells averaged approximately 2.9 ug. Whole-study findings and limits: For CD8+ Simpson's diversity, patients and controls showed no significant difference. Some 28 CD8+ CDR3 sequences occurred in both the patients and the controls.

This CDR3 is 13 amino acids long. Trimming took 5 bases from V and 2 from J, leaving 9 bases between them. Per germline, CDR1 SSHAT and CDR2 FNYEAQ (reference sequence). Template material for TCR beta VDJ and CDR3 profiling consisted of genomic DNA. MiXCR was run by TCRdb on the reads, yielding one entry per CDR3 protein. The table lists about 180,000 distinct CDR3 sequences, around 63% of them singletons. Sequencing input: sorted CD4+, CD8+, or CD8+CD57+ T cells (not recorded which) from PBMCs. The chain couples TRBV7-7 to TRBJ2-5; D uncertain. The sequence was obtained from a human donor with aplastic anemia. DNA for the CDR3: TGTGCCAGCAGCCCCAGCGCGCAAGAGACCCAGTACTTC. It specifies CASSPSAQETQYF.